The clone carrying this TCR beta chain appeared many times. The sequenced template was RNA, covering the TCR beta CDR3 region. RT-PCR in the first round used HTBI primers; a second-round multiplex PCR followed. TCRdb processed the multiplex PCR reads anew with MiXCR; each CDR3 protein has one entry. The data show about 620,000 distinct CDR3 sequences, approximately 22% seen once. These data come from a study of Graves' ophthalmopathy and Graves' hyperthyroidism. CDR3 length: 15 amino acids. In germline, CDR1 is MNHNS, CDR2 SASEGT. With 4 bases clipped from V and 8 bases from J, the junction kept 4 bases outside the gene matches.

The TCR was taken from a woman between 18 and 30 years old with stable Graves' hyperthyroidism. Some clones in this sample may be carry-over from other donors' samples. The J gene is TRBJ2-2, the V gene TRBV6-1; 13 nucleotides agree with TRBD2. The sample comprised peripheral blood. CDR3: CASSVGTSGVGELFF. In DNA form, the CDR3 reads TGTGCCAGCAGTGTTGGGACTAGCGGGGTTGGGGAGCTGTTTTTT.